The clone carrying this T cell receptor (beta chain) was recorded many times. The antigen remains undetermined. The identical CDR3 is also encoded by other nucleotide sequences in the sample. The sample comes from a study of metastatic and nonmetastatic thyroid tumors. Study details: Repertoire comparison spanned blood and tumor or nodule tissue of malignant and benign thyroid patients. Findings of the study overall: Malignant tumors reportedly showed significantly higher TCR beta diversity than benign nodules in both blood and tumor.

Thyroid surgery was preceded by no treatment in any patient. Germline trimming cut 0 bases from V and 3 bases from J; bases unmatched to any gene: 6. Per the germline V gene, CDR1 is MNHEY and CDR2 is SMNVEV (reference sequence). The CDR3 has 17 amino acids. Methods used by the authors: To classify distant metastasis in papillary thyroid cancer, a model was built from CDR3 differences across clinicopathological groups. TCRdb used MiXCR to call clones anew from the PCR reads. TCRdb, not the original authors, processed these V and J calls. The top ten hold 15% to 20% of the sample, which has fewer than 40,000 clones, roughly a third seen once.

The sequence was obtained from a female donor with papillary thyroid cancer or a benign thyroid nodule (not recorded which). Some clones in this sample may be carry-over from other donors' samples. The sequenced sample consisted of tumor tissue. The V call is TRBV27, the J call TRBJ1-4; 8 bases are shared with TRBD1. CDR3 region: CASSLSGRGLSNEKLFF. DNA of the CDR3: TGTGCCAGCAGTTTATCGGGCAGGGGGCTATCTAATGAAAAACTGTTTTTT.